This entry concerns a single T cell receptor (beta chain). Its antigen is currently not known. No base-level quality is on record; no much larger clone is a single base apart. The data belong to a study of T cell changes during pregnancy in multiple sclerosis (dated 2019 in TCRdb). With respect to the entire study: In women with multiple sclerosis, the researchers looked at how the T cell repertoire shifted as pregnancy progressed.

Library prep was done by the immunoSEQ multiplex PCR assay. In its TCRdb copy, this immuneACCESS table keeps in-frame sequences only and misses some clones. Where compared with another copy, unresolved V genes explain less than half of these, and the others have no known cause. The sample profile shows 78,000 or so clones; 92% of them were found once. The ten largest clonotypes hold almost 1.5% of the sample. CDR3 length: 15 amino acids, cysteine to phenylalanine. The CDR3 DNA has 45 bases and is translated from base 1. Relative to germline, V is missing 5 bases and J is missing 6 bases, with 8 bases of the junction outside any gene match. As encoded in the germline V gene, CDR1 is SGHVS while CDR2 is FQNEAQ.

This specimen was peripheral blood, taken before pregnancy. The chain is encoded by TRBV7-8 joined to TRBJ1-5; 9 junctional bases match TRBD1. The TCR originated in a female donor with multiple sclerosis, enrolled in a pregnancy study. CDR3 sequence: CASSATGGMVQPQHF. The DNA sequence is TGTGCCAGCAGCGCGACAGGGGGAATGGTTCAGCCCCAGCATTTT. With the rest looked up from the reference TRBV7-8 and TRBJ1-5 genes rather than sequenced, the full variable domain is GAGVSQSPRYKVAKRGQDVALRCDPISGHVSLFWYQQALGQGPEFLTYFQNEAQLDKSGLPSDRFFAERPEGSVSTLKIQRTQQEDSAVYLCASSATGGMVQPQHFGDGTRLSIL.